This passage covers 9 T cell receptor beta chains from one sample sequenced in a study of OX40 agonist ivuxolimab in advanced cancers. Clones were read by immunoSEQ multiplex PCR, and TCRdb kept only the in-frame ones, dropping some. This table has 55,000 to 65,000 clones, about 86% appearing once. The sequencing here drew on CD4+ or CD8+ T cells sorted from blood, taken in a trial of the OX40 agonist ivuxolimab. The receptor set was obtained from an adult with an advanced solid tumor such as melanoma, head and neck, liver or kidney cancer.

The chain employs TRBV12-5 and TRBJ2-7; D is ambiguous. In germline, CDR1 is LGHNT, CDR2 FRNRAP. This CDR3 region has 11 residues. V was trimmed by 4 bases and J by 3 bases, leaving 4 bases between them. The CDR3 is CASGSYYEQYF. CDR3 nucleotide sequence: TGTGCTAGTGGTTCCTACTACGAGCAGTACTTC.

J is TRBJ2-7 and V is TRBV7-6; no firm D call. V lost 2 bases to trimming and J lost 7 bases, with 9 bases between them. CDR1 is SGHVS and CDR2 is FNYEAQ in the germline V gene. The CDR3 covers 12 residues. The CDR3 DNA reads as TGTGCCAGCAGCTTACCCCCCGGGGAGCAGTACTTC. Its protein product is CASSLPPGEQYF. The full variable domain, rest sourced from reference TRBV7-6 and TRBJ2-7, is GAGVSQSPRYKVTKRGQDVALRCDPISGHVSLYWYRQALGQGPEFLTYFNYEAQQDKSGLPNDRFSAERPEGSISTLTIQRTEQRDSAMYRCASSLPPGEQYFGPGTRLTVT.

The chain links TRBV11-3 to TRBJ2-5; 7 bases line up with TRBD1. Per the germline V gene, CDR1 is SGHNT and CDR2 is YENEEA. This CDR3 is built from 13 residues. The junction had 2 bases not matched to a gene; V was cut back by 2 bases and J by 5 bases. As DNA, the CDR3 is TGTGCCAGCAGCTTAATAGGGGGCGAGACCCAGTACTTC. It yields the protein CASSLIGGETQYF. Full variable domain (missing parts from reference TRBV11-3 and TRBJ2-5): EAGVVQSPRYKIIEKKQPVAFWCNPISGHNTLYWYLQNLGQGPELLIRYENEEAVDDSQLPKDRFSAERLKGVDSTLKIQPAELGDSAVYLCASSLIGGETQYFGPGTRLLVL.

The V and J genes are TRBV7-3 and TRBJ2-3; D unclear. This CDR3 has 12 residues. V was clipped by 5 bases and J by 2 bases, with 5 bases between them. Per germline, CDR1 SGHTA and CDR2 FQGTGA. The CDR3, as DNA: TGTGCCAGCAGCCCGGACACAGATACGCAGTATTTT. It yields the protein CASSPDTDTQYF. The full variable domain, with the rest looked up from reference TRBV7-3 and TRBJ2-3, is GAGVSQTPSNKVTEKGKYVELRCDPISGHTALYWYRQSLGQGPEFLIYFQGTGAADDSGLPNDRFFAVRPEGSVSTLKIQRTERGDSAVYLCASSPDTDTQYFGPGTRLTVL.

CDR3 sequence (DNA): TGTGCCAGCAGGCGTAACCAAGGGGGTCTGAACACTGAAGCTTTCTTT. This encodes CASRRNQGGLNTEAFF. J is TRBJ1-1 and V is TRBV11-2, with a tentative D call TRBD1 (6 bases). The ends were cut back, 6 bases at V and 0 bases at J, with 17 bases in the middle. The germline V gene encodes CDR1 SGHAT and CDR2 FQNNGV. The CDR3 spans 16 residues.

There are a few counts of this clone. The chain uses TRBV18 and TRBJ1-6; D might be TRBD1 (6 bases). CDR1 is KGHSH, CDR2 LQKENI, per germline. The CDR3 extends over 14 amino acids. V was pared by 3 bases and J by 5 bases, with 8 bases between. The CDR3 loop reads CASSPRGNNSPLHF. For the CDR3, the DNA is TGTGCCAGCTCACCGAGGGGGAATAATTCACCCCTCCACTTT.

The chain employs TRBV5-1 and TRBJ2-5; D may be TRBD1 or TRBD2 (5 bases each). Trimming left V 5 bases short and J 2 bases short, with 10 bases between. The CDR3 contains 13 residues. Germline assignment: CDR1 SGHRS and CDR2 YFSETQ. As DNA, the CDR3 is TGCGCCAGCAGGGGCAGGGAGCAAGAGACCCAGTACTTC. This encodes CASRGREQETQYF.

This clone has just a few counts. This chain connects TRBV7-3 to TRBJ2-5; possibly TRBD2 for D (5 bases). Trimming shortened V by 3 bases and J by 5 bases, and 13 bases separated the two germline ends. The CDR3 is made up of 14 amino acids. The V gene's germline CDR1 is SGHTA and CDR2 FQGTGA. The CDR3 DNA sequence: TGTGCCAGCAGCTTCGGAGGTTCCCGGGAGACCCAGTACTTC. Its translation is CASSFGGSRETQYF.

The rearrangement uses TRBV5-1 and TRBJ2-3; a possible D gene is TRBD2 (5 bases). V lost 2 bases to trimming and J lost 4 bases, with 17 bases between them. Germline V gives CDR1 SGHRS, CDR2 YFSETQ. The CDR3 contains 16 residues. The CDR3, as DNA: TGCGCCAGCAGCTTAGAGGCGGCCCTGGAGGCAGATACGCAGTATTTT. Translation: CASSLEAALEADTQYF.